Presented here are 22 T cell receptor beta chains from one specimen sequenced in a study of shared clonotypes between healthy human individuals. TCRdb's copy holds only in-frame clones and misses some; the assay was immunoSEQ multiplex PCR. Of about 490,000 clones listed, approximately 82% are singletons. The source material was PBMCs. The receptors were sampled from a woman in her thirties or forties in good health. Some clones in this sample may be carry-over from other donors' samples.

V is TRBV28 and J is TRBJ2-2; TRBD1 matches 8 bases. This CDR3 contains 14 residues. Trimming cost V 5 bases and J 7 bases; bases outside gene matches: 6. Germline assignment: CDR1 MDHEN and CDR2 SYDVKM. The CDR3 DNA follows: TGTGCCAGCAGTACTCGACAGGGGAACGGGGAGCTGTTTTTT. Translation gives CASSTRQGNGELFF. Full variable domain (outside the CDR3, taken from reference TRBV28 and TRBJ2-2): DVKVTQSSRYLVKRTGEKVFLECVQDMDHENMFWYRQDPGLGLRLIYFSYDVKMKEKGDIPEGYSVSREKKERFSLILESASTNQTSMYLCASSTRQGNGELFFGEGSRLTVL.

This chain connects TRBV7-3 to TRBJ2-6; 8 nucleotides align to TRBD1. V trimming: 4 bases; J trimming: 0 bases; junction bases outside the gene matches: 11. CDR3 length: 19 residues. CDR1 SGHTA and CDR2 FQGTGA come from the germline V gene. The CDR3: CASSSGGRGADSGANVLTF. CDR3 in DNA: TGTGCCAGCAGCTCAGGGGGCAGAGGGGCCGACTCTGGGGCCAACGTCCTGACTTTC.

In DNA form, the CDR3 reads TGTGCCAGCAGCGTAGGGGGGGGCAGCACAGATACGCAGTATTTT. It specifies CASSVGGGSTDTQYF. The V and J genes are TRBV9 and TRBJ2-3; tentatively, D is TRBD2 (7 bases). Germline lookup yields CDR1 SGDLS and CDR2 YYNGEE. The ends were cut back, 0 bases at V and 0 bases at J, with 8 bases in the middle. This CDR3 has 15 residues.

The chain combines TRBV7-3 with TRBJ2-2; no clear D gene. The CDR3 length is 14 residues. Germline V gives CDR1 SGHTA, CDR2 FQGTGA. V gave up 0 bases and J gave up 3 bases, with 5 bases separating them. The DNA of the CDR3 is TGTGCCAGCAGCTTAACTAGCTACACCGGGGAGCTGTTTTTT. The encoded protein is CASSLTSYTGELFF.

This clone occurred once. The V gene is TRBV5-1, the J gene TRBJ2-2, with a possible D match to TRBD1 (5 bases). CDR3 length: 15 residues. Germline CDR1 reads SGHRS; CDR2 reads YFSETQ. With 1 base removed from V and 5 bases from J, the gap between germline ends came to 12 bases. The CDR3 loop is CASSLWQGRTGELFF. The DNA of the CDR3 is TGCGCCAGCAGCTTGTGGCAGGGCAGGACCGGGGAGCTGTTTTTT.

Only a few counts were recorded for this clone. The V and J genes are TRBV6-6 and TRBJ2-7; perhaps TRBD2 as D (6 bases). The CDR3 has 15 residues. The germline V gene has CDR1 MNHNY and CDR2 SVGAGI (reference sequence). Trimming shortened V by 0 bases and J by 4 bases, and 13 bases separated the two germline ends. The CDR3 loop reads CASSYSGGAPYEQYF. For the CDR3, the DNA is TGTGCCAGCAGTTACTCTGGCGGGGCCCCTTACGAGCAGTACTTC.

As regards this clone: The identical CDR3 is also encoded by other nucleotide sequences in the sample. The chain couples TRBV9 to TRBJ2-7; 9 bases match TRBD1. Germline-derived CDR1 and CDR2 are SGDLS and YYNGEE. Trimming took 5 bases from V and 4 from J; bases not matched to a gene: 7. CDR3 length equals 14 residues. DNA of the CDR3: TGTGCCAGCAGTTCGGGACAGGGAACATACGAGCAGTACTTC. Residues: CASSSGQGTYEQYF.

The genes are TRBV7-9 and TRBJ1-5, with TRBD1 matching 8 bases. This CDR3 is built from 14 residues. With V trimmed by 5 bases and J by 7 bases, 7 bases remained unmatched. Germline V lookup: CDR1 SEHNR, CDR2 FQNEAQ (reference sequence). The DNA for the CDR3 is TGTGCCAGCAGCCGCGGACAGGGCGAACAGCCCCAGCATTTT. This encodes CASSRGQGEQPQHF.

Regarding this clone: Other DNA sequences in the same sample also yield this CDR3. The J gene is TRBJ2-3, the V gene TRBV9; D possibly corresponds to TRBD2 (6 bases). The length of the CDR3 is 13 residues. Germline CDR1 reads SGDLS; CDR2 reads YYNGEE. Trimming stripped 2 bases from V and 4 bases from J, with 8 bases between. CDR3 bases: TGTGCCAGCAGCGTCGGGGGAGCAGATACGCAGTATTTT. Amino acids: CASSVGGADTQYF.

CDR3 in amino acids: CASSYRGPNEKLFF. CDR3 in DNA: TGTGCCAGCAGCTACAGGGGTCCTAATGAAAAACTGTTTTTT. V usage is TRBV14 and J usage is TRBJ1-4; 7 positions match TRBD1. From germline, CDR1 is SGHDN and CDR2 FVKESK. Losses at the gene ends were 5 bases for V and 3 bases for J; bases not matched to a gene: 3. There are 14 residues in the CDR3.

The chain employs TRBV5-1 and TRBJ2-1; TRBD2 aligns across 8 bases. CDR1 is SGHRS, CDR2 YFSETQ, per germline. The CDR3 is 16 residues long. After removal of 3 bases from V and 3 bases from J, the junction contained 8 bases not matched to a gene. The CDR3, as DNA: TGCGCCAGCAGCTCCACGCCGGGAGGGGGCTACAATGAGCAGTTCTTC. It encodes CASSSTPGGGYNEQFF.

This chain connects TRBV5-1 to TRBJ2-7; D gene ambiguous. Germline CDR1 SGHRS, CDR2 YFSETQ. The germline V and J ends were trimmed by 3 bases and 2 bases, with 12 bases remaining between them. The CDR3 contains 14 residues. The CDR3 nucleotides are TGCGCCAGCAGCTCGGACCCCCGTACCTACGAGCAGTACTTC. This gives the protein CASSSDPRTYEQYF.

The CDR3 is CSVPGQESSYNEQFF. The CDR3 DNA is TGCAGCGTTCCGGGACAAGAGAGCTCCTACAATGAGCAGTTCTTC. The V call is TRBV29-1, the J call TRBJ2-1; TRBD1 is a possible D gene (6 bases). The V gene's germline CDR1 is SQVTM and CDR2 ANQGSEA. V lost 5 bases and J 0 bases, leaving 14 bases between the germline ends. The CDR3 loop spans 15 amino acids.

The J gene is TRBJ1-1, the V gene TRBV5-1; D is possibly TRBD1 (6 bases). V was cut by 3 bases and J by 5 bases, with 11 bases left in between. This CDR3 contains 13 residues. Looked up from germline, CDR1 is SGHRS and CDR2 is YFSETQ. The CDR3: CASSWDTRTEAFF. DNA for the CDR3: TGCGCCAGCAGCTGGGACACTAGGACTGAAGCTTTCTTT.

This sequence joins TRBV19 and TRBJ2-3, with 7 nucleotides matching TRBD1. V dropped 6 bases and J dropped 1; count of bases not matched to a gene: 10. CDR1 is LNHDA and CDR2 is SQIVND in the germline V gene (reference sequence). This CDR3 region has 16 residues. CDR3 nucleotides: TGTGCCAGTAGCGAATTGAACAGGGGCGGCACAGATACGCAGTATTTT. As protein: CASSELNRGGTDTQYF.

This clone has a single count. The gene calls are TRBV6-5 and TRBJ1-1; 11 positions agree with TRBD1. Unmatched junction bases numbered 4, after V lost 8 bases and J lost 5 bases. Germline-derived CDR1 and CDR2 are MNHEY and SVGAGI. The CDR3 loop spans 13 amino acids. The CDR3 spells CASGTGGRTEAFF. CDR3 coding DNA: TGTGCCAGCGGGACAGGGGGACGGACTGAAGCTTTCTTT.

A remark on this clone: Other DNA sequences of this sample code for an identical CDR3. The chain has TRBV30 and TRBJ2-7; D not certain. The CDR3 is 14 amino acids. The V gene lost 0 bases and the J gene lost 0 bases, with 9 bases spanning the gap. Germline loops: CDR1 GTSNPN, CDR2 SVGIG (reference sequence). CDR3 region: CAWSVLRDSYEQYF. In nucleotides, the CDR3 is TGTGCCTGGAGTGTACTAAGGGACTCCTACGAGCAGTACTTC.

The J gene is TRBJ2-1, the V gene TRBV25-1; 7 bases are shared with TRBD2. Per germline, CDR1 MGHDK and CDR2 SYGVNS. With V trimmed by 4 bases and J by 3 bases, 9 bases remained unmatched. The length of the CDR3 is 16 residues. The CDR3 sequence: CASSALTSAFYNEQFF. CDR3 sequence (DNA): TGTGCCAGCAGTGCCCTTACTAGCGCCTTCTACAATGAGCAGTTCTTC.

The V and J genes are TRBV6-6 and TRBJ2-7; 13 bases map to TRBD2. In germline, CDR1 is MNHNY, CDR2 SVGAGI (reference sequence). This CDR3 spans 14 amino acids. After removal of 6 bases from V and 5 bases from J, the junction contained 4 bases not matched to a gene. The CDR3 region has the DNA TGTGCCAGCAGAGGACTAGCGGGAGTTAACGAGCAGTACTTC. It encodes CASRGLAGVNEQYF.

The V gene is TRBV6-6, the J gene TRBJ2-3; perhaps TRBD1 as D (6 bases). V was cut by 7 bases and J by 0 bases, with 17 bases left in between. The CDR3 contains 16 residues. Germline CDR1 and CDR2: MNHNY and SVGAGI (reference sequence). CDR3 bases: TGTGCCAGCAAGACAGCACAGGGCCCTAGCACAGATACGCAGTATTTT. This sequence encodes CASKTAQGPSTDTQYF.

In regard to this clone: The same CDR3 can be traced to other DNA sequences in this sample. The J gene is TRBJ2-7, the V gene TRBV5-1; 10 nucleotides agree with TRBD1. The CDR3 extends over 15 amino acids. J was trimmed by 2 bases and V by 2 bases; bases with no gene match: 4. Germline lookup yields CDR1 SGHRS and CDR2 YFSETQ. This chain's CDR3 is CASSLPGQGTYEQYF. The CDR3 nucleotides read TGCGCCAGCAGCTTACCGGGACAGGGGACCTACGAGCAGTACTTC. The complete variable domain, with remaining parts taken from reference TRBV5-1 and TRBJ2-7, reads KAGVTQTPRYLIKTRGQQVTLSCSPISGHRSVSWYQQTPGQGLQFLFEYFSETQRNKGNFPGRFSGRQFSNSRSEMNVSTLELGDSALYLCASSLPGQGTYEQYFGPGTRLTVT.

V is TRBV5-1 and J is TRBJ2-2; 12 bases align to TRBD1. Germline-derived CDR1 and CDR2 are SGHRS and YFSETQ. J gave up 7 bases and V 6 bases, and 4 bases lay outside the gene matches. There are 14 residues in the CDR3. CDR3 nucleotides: TGCGCCAGCAAGGGGACAGGGGGCAACGGGGAGCTGTTTTTT. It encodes CASKGTGGNGELFF.